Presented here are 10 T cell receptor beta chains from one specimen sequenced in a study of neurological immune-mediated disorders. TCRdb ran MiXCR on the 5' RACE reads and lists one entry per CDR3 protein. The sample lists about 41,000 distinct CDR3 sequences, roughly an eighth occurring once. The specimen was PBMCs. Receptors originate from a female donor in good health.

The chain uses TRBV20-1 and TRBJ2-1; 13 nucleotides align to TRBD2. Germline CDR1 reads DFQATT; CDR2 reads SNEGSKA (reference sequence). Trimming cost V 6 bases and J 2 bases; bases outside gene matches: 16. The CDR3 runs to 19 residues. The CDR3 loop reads CSAPNSRGLAGETYNEQFF. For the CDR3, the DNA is TGCAGTGCCCCCAACTCGCGCGGACTAGCGGGAGAGACCTACAATGAGCAGTTCTTC.

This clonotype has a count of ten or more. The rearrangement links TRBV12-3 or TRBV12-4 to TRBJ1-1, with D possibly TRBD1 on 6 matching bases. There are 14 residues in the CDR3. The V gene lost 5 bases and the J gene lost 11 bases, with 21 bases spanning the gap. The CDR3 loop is CASSSINGGRDAFF. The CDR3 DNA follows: TGTGCCAGCAGTAGTATAAACGGGGGCAGGGACGCTTTCTTT.

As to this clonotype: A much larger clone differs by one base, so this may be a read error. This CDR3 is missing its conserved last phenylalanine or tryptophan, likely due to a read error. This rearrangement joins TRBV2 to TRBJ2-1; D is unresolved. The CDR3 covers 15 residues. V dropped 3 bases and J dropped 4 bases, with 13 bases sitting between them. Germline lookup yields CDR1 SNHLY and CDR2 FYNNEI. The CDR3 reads CASSELESRYNEQFL. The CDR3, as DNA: TGTGCCAGCAGTGAGTTGGAGAGCAGATACAATGAGCAGTTCTTA.

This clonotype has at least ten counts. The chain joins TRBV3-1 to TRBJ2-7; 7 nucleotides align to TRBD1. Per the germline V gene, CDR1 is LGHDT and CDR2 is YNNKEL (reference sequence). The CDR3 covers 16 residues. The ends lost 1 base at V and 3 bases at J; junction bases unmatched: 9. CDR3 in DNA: TGTGCCAGCAGCCAAGCCCCCTCGGCAGGGGGCTACGAGCAGTACTTC. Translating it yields CASSQAPSAGGYEQYF.

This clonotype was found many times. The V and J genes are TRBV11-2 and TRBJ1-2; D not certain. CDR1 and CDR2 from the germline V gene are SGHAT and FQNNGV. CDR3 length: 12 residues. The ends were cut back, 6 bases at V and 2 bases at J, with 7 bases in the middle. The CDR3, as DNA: TGTGCCAGCAGTCAGAGGAACTATGGCTACACCTTC. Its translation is CASSQRNYGYTF.

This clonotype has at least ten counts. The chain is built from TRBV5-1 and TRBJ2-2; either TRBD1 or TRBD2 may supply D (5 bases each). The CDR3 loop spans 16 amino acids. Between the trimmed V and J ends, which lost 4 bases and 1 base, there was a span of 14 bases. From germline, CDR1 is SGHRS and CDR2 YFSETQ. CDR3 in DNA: TGCGCCAGCAGCCCGAGGGGTAGCGTGAACACCGGGGAGCTGTTTTTT. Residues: CASSPRGSVNTGELFF.

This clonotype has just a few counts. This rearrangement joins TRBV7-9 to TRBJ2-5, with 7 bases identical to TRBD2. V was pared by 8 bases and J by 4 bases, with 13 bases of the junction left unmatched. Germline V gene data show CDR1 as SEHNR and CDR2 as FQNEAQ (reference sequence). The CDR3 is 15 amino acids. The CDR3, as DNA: TGTGCCAGCTCATTCTGGAGCGGGACGGTAGAGACCCAGTACTTC. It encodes CASSFWSGTVETQYF.

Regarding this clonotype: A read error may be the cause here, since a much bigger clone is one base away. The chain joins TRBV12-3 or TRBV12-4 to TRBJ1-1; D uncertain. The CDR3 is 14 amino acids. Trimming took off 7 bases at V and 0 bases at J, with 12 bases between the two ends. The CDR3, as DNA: TGTGCCAGCACCGCCCGGGCCTTGAACACTGAAGCTTTCTTT. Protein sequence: CASTARALNTEAFF.

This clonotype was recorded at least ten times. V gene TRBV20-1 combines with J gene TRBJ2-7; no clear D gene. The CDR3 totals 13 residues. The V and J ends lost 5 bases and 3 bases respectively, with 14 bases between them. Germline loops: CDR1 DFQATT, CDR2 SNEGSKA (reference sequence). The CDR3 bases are TGCAGTGCTCTTCTGCTTGGGGACTACGAGCAGTACTTC. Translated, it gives CSALLLGDYEQYF.

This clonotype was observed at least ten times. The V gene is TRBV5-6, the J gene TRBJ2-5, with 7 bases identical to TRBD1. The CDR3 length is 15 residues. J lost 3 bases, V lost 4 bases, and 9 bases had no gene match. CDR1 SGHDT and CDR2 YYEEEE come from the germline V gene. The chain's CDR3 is CASSNGGTAKETQYF. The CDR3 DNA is TGTGCCAGCAGCAATGGTGGGACAGCTAAAGAGACCCAGTACTTC.